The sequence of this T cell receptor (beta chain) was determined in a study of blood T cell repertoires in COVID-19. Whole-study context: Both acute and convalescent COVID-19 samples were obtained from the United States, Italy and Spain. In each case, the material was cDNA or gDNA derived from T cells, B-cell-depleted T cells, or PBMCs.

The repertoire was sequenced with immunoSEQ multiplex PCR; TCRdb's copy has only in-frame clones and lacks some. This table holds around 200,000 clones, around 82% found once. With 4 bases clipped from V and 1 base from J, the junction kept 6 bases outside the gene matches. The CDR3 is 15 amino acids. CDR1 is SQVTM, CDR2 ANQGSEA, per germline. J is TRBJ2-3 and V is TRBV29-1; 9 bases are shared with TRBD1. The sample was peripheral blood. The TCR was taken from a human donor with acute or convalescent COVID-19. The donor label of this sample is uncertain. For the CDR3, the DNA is TGCAGCGTTGGCCAACGGGACAGGGGCACAGATACGCAGTATTTT. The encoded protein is CSVGQRDRGTDTQYF.